Listed here are 32 T cell receptor beta chains from one sample, sequenced in a study of blood T cell repertoires in COVID-19. Libraries were prepared by immunoSEQ multiplex PCR; TCRdb keeps only in-frame clonotypes and omits some of them. The data show roughly 190,000 clones, 65% to 90% seen once. Sequenced sample: PBMCs or T cells enriched from blood (not recorded which). The receptors were gathered from a man between 40 and 49 years old who had recovered from COVID-19.

The V gene is TRBV4-2, the J gene TRBJ2-1; 8 bases are a match to TRBD2. The V segment lost 1 base and the J segment 5 bases; nucleotides outside the gene matches: 4. From germline, CDR1 is LGHNA and CDR2 YNFKEQ. The length of the CDR3 is 15 residues. The CDR3 here is CASSQGLAGNNEQFF. The DNA of the CDR3 is TGTGCCAGCAGCCAAGGCCTAGCGGGTAACAATGAGCAGTTCTTC.

This rearrangement joins TRBV11-3 to TRBJ1-1; D may be TRBD1 (6 bases). Germline-derived CDR1 and CDR2 are SGHNT and YENEEA. This CDR3 has 15 amino acids. Deletions cut 2 bases from V and 2 bases from J, with 12 bases between. CDR3 nucleotides: TGTGCCAGCAGCTTATCAGGGGCCGGTAACACTGAAGCTTTCTTT. Translated: CASSLSGAGNTEAFF. Supplemented by reference TRBV11-3 and TRBJ1-1, the full variable domain reads EAGVVQSPRYKIIEKKQPVAFWCNPISGHNTLYWYLQNLGQGPELLIRYENEEAVDDSQLPKDRFSAERLKGVDSTLKIQPAELGDSAVYLCASSLSGAGNTEAFFGQGTRLTVV.

This chain uses TRBV5-1 with TRBJ2-7; 7 nucleotides agree with TRBD1. V lost 4 bases and J lost 0; bases outside the gene matches: 4. This CDR3 is built from 14 residues. Germline loops: CDR1 SGHRS, CDR2 YFSETQ. CDR3 region: CASSPRDSSYEQYV. The CDR3 nucleotides read TGCGCCAGCAGCCCCCGGGACAGCTCCTACGAGCAGTACGTC.

The V call is TRBV27, the J call TRBJ2-1; 7 bases fit TRBD2. Trimming removed 8 bases from V and 2 bases from J; junction bases left unmatched: 9. The CDR3 runs 15 residues. Germline CDR1 reads MNHEY; CDR2 reads SMNVEV (reference sequence). CDR3 coding DNA: TGTGCCAGCCTGGGAGGGGTGGGCACCTACAATGAGCAGTTCTTC. This translates into CASLGGVGTYNEQFF.

This chain uses TRBV5-6 with TRBJ1-2; the D is unclear. Germline V gives CDR1 SGHDT, CDR2 YYEEEE. The V end was cut by 0 bases, the J end by 4 bases, with 16 bases between. The CDR3 has 16 amino acids. Here the CDR3 reads CASSLAEEGGLYGYTF. DNA for the CDR3: TGTGCCAGCAGCTTGGCCGAGGAGGGAGGGCTCTATGGCTACACCTTC.

The rearrangement joins TRBV2 to TRBJ1-5, with TRBD1 matching 8 bases. With V trimmed by 2 bases and J by 6 bases, 15 bases remained unmatched. The CDR3 contains 18 residues. CDR1 is SNHLY and CDR2 is FYNNEI in the germline V gene. CDR3 protein: CASSELIGEAGGFQPQHF. The CDR3 DNA reads as TGTGCCAGCAGTGAATTGATCGGGGAGGCAGGGGGCTTTCAGCCCCAGCATTTT.

The chain recombines TRBV10-3 with TRBJ1-4; D is uncertain. The V end was cut by 0 bases, the J end by 14 bases, with 19 bases between. This CDR3 has 15 amino acids. Germline V lookup: CDR1 ENHRY, CDR2 SYGVKD. CDR3 sequence reads: CAISESISYTSELFF. The CDR3 nucleotides are TGTGCCATCAGTGAGTCGATAAGTTATACCTCCGAGCTGTTTTTT.

In its sample, this clone was seen once. The chain recombines TRBV6-2 or TRBV6-3 with TRBJ2-1; 13 bases match TRBD2. CDR1 and CDR2 (germline): MNHEY, SVGEGT. V was pared by 4 bases and J by 10 bases, with 1 base of the junction left unmatched. The CDR3 totals 13 residues. This CDR3 reads CASSSLAGGEQFF. The CDR3 DNA is TGTGCCAGCAGTTCACTAGCGGGGGGGGAGCAGTTCTTC.

The V gene is TRBV28, the J gene TRBJ1-3; 9 bases match TRBD1. J was trimmed by 0 bases and V by 6 bases; bases with no gene match: 6. This CDR3 region has 16 residues. Looked up from germline, CDR1 is MDHEN and CDR2 is SYDVKM. The CDR3 loop reads CASSTWGQGSGNTIYF. DNA for the CDR3: TGTGCCAGCAGCACCTGGGGACAGGGCTCTGGAAACACCATATATTTT.

The chain recombines TRBV27 with TRBJ2-2; perhaps TRBD2 as D (7 bases). Germline lookup yields CDR1 MNHEY and CDR2 SMNVEV (reference sequence). Trimming took off 6 bases at V and 4 bases at J, with 15 bases between the two ends. The CDR3 totals 15 residues. The CDR3 protein is CASSFWGGATGELFF. The DNA for the CDR3 is TGTGCCAGCAGCTTCTGGGGGGGGGCCACCGGGGAGCTGTTTTTT.

CDR3 in DNA: TGTGCCAGCAGCCGAACGGGGACTGAAGCTTTCTTT. Translation: CASSRTGTEAFF. The chain is built from TRBV7-8 and TRBJ1-1; no clear D gene. The V and J ends lost 5 bases and 5 bases respectively, with 9 bases between them. The CDR3 is 12 residues long. In germline, CDR1 is SGHVS, CDR2 FQNEAQ.

This sequence joins TRBV5-4 and TRBJ2-5; tentatively, D is TRBD2 (6 bases). Trimming stripped 3 bases from V and 5 bases from J, with 14 bases between. The CDR3 is 14 residues long. Per germline, CDR1 SGHNT and CDR2 YYREEE (reference sequence). The CDR3 DNA reads as TGTGCCAGCAGCTCGACTAGGGAAGGGGAGACCCAGTACTTC. Residues: CASSSTREGETQYF.

The chain combines TRBV19 with TRBJ1-4; 9 positions agree with TRBD1. Looked up from germline, CDR1 is LNHDA and CDR2 is SQIVND (reference sequence). The junction had 4 bases not matched to a gene; V was cut back by 5 bases and J by 6 bases. This CDR3 is 14 amino acids long. The CDR3 region has the DNA TGTGCCAGTAGTCCGACAGGGGGGGATGAAAAACTGTTTTTT. This translates into CASSPTGGDEKLFF.

The gene calls are TRBV7-2 and TRBJ2-2, with D possibly matching TRBD1 (6 bases). V was pared by 3 bases and J by 5 bases, with 7 bases between. The germline gives CDR1 SGHTA, CDR2 FQGNSA. The CDR3 has 13 amino acids. The CDR3 DNA reads as TGTGCCAGCAGCTTCACAGGGACCGGGGAGCTGTTTTTT. Translated, it gives CASSFTGTGELFF.

This clone is a singleton in its sample. The chain joins TRBV5-1 to TRBJ2-2, with 7 nucleotides matching TRBD2. The CDR3 length is 14 residues. J gave up 7 bases and V 5 bases, and 8 bases lay outside the gene matches. CDR1 is SGHRS, CDR2 YFSETQ, per germline. Here the CDR3 DNA reads TGCGCCAGCAGTAGTGGGGAGGGCCTCGGGGAGCTGTTTTTT. This codes for CASSSGEGLGELFF.

V is TRBV5-1 and J is TRBJ1-1; the match to TRBD1 covers 7 bases. The CDR3 runs 16 residues. The V segment lost 6 bases and the J segment 2 bases; nucleotides outside the gene matches: 13. CDR1 SGHRS and CDR2 YFSETQ come from the germline V gene. The CDR3, as DNA: TGCGCCAGCACCCTCGGGGGGGGGACAGCAAACACTGAAGCTTTCTTT. It translates to CASTLGGGTANTEAFF.

V usage is TRBV27 and J usage is TRBJ2-1; TRBD2 matches 7 bases. The germline V gene encodes CDR1 MNHEY and CDR2 SMNVEV (reference sequence). CDR3 length: 13 residues. The J segment lost 10 bases and the V segment lost 5 bases, leaving 8 bases of the junction unmatched. CDR3 amino acids: CASSHLSGGEQFF. CDR3 nucleotides: TGTGCCAGCAGTCACTTATCGGGAGGCGAGCAGTTCTTC.

V gene TRBV2 combines with J gene TRBJ1-1, with TRBD1 matching 12 bases. The CDR3 covers 15 residues. CDR1 and CDR2 (germline): SNHLY, FYNNEI. Trimming at V came to 6 bases and at J to 11 bases, leaving 13 bases not matched to a gene. The CDR3 spells CASRSYGTGGAPAFF. The CDR3 DNA reads as TGTGCCAGCAGGAGTTACGGGACAGGGGGCGCCCCGGCTTTCTTT.

The V and J genes are TRBV3-1 (or the pseudogene TRBV3-2) and TRBJ1-4; D is possibly TRBD1 (5 bases). V was cut by 0 bases and J by 5 bases, with 10 bases left in between. This CDR3 has 15 amino acids. CDR1 and CDR2 from the germline V gene are LGHDT and YNNKEL (reference sequence). The CDR3 sequence: CASSQEVRGNEKLFF. CDR3 sequence (DNA): TGTGCCAGCAGCCAAGAAGTTAGGGGAAATGAAAAACTGTTTTTT.

This clone has only one observation. J is TRBJ2-5 and V is TRBV5-4; the D is unclear. CDR1 is SGHNT and CDR2 is YYREEE in the germline V gene (reference sequence). V lost 1 base, J lost 7 bases, and 5 bases lay in between. This CDR3 comprises 11 residues. CDR3: CASSLSSTQYF. The DNA for the CDR3 is TGTGCCAGCAGCTTGAGCTCGACCCAGTACTTC.

The genes are TRBV11-3 and TRBJ2-5, with 8 bases aligning to TRBD1. Germline-derived CDR1 and CDR2 are SGHNT and YENEEA. The junction had 5 bases not matched to a gene; V was cut back by 8 bases and J by 0 bases. The CDR3 is 14 amino acids. For the CDR3, the DNA is TGTGCCAGCTCAGGGGGCCCGAACCAAGAGACCCAGTACTTC. Residues: CASSGGPNQETQYF. Drawing the rest from reference TRBV11-3 and TRBJ2-5, the complete variable domain is EAGVVQSPRYKIIEKKQPVAFWCNPISGHNTLYWYLQNLGQGPELLIRYENEEAVDDSQLPKDRFSAERLKGVDSTLKIQPAELGDSAVYLCASSGGPNQETQYFGPGTRLLVL.

This clone occurred many times. The chain carries TRBV19 and TRBJ1-1, with 9 bases lining up with TRBD1. The V gene end was trimmed by 6 bases and the J gene end by 6 bases; junction bases not matched to a gene: 5. This CDR3 comprises 13 residues. Germline values: CDR1 LNHDA, CDR2 SQIVND (reference sequence). The CDR3 here is CASRDRGVAEAFF. DNA for the CDR3: TGTGCCAGTAGGGACAGGGGTGTCGCTGAAGCTTTCTTT.

V is TRBV5-1 and J is TRBJ1-3; D gene ambiguous. Trimming shortened V by 1 base and J by 8 bases, and 13 bases separated the two germline ends. This CDR3 contains 14 residues. Germline values: CDR1 SGHRS, CDR2 YFSETQ. The CDR3 sequence: CASSLYNPEDTIYF. As DNA, the CDR3 is TGCGCCAGCAGCTTGTACAACCCGGAGGACACCATATATTTT.

The chain couples TRBV28 to TRBJ2-5, with D tentatively TRBD1 (5 bases). The germline V and J ends were trimmed by 3 bases and 5 bases, with 10 bases remaining between them. Germline V lookup: CDR1 MDHEN, CDR2 SYDVKM. The CDR3 spans 13 residues. The DNA for the CDR3 is TGTGCCAGCAGTTTTGCCAGGGATGAGACCCAGTACTTC. Its translation is CASSFARDETQYF. Based on the CDR3 plus reference TRBV28 and TRBJ2-5, the full variable domain is DVKVTQSSRYLVKRTGEKVFLECVQDMDHENMFWYRQDPGLGLRLIYFSYDVKMKEKGDIPEGYSVSREKKERFSLILESASTNQTSMYLCASSFARDETQYFGPGTRLLVL.

This clone was counted a single time. The chain couples TRBV6-2 or TRBV6-3 to TRBJ1-1; D may be TRBD1 (5 bases). The V and J ends lost 2 bases and 7 bases respectively, with 14 bases between them. CDR3 length: 14 residues. From germline, CDR1 is MNHEY and CDR2 SVGEGT. CDR3 loop: CASSYGDLTFEAFF. CDR3 DNA: TGTGCCAGCAGTTACGGGGACTTGACGTTTGAAGCTTTCTTT.

This chain joins TRBV19 and TRBJ2-1, with D tentatively TRBD1 (6 bases). The germline gives CDR1 LNHDA, CDR2 SQIVND (reference sequence). Trimming removed 5 bases from V and 4 bases from J, with 18 bases in between. This CDR3 is built from 16 residues. The CDR3: CASSPRGGLRYNEQFF. CDR3 sequence (DNA): TGTGCCAGTAGTCCGCGAGGGGGTCTGAGGTACAATGAGCAGTTCTTC.

This clone was recorded only once. The CDR3, as DNA: TGTGCCAGCAGCCTCCTAAATTTAGTACGGGAGCAGTTCTTC. Its protein is CASSLLNLVREQFF. J is TRBJ2-1 and V is TRBV7-2; D gene ambiguous. This CDR3 is 14 amino acids long. Trimming removed 5 bases at V and 10 bases at J, with 18 bases between. Looked up from germline, CDR1 is SGHTA and CDR2 is FQGNSA.

The chain employs TRBV28 and TRBJ2-7, with 8 bases aligning to TRBD1. The CDR3 contains 14 residues. Germline assignment: CDR1 MDHEN and CDR2 SYDVKM. V lost 6 bases and J lost 5; bases outside the gene matches: 9. CDR3 sequence: CASSPGQGWHEQYF. The CDR3 DNA reads as TGTGCCAGCAGCCCCGGACAGGGATGGCACGAGCAGTACTTC.

This clone was picked up many times. CDR3 sequence (DNA): TGTGCCACCATCAGGGGGCCGTCGGTCCCAACGTTTTATGGCTACACCTTC. It codes for CATIRGPSVPTFYGYTF. This sequence joins TRBV2 and TRBJ1-2; 8 nucleotides align to TRBD1. The CDR3 sequence is 17 residues long. The J segment lost 5 bases and the V segment lost 10 bases, leaving 21 bases of the junction unmatched. The V gene's germline CDR1 is SNHLY and CDR2 FYNNEI. The full variable domain, completed using reference TRBV2 and TRBJ1-2, is EPEVTQTPSHQVTQMGQEVILRCVPISNHLYFYWYRQILGQKVEFLVSFYNNEISEKSEIFDDQFSVERPDGSNFTLKIRSTKLEDSAMYFCATIRGPSVPTFYGYTFGSGTRLTVV.

This chain joins TRBV10-1 and TRBJ2-7; D is possibly TRBD2 (6 bases). V lost 2 bases and J lost 3, with 14 bases in between. This CDR3 has 15 amino acids. The germline CDR1 and CDR2 sequences are WNHNN and SYGVQD (reference sequence). CDR3 loop: CASSEGGTLVYEQYV. The CDR3 DNA reads TGCGCCAGCAGTGAGGGCGGGACTCTCGTCTACGAGCAGTACGTC.

V gene TRBV30 combines with J gene TRBJ1-4, with 11 nucleotides matching TRBD1. The CDR3 totals 16 residues. The V segment lost 2 bases and the J segment 4 bases; nucleotides outside the gene matches: 6. Germline V gene lookup returns CDR1 GTSNPN and CDR2 SVGIG (reference sequence). The CDR3 protein is CAWSRTGGGINEKLFF. As DNA, the CDR3 is TGTGCCTGGAGTAGGACAGGGGGCGGAATTAATGAAAAACTGTTTTTT.

The genes are TRBV5-1 and TRBJ1-6; tentative D call: TRBD1 (6 bases). The V gene's germline CDR1 is SGHRS and CDR2 YFSETQ. The CDR3 loop spans 14 amino acids. Trimming shortened V by 3 bases and J by 7 bases, and 11 bases separated the two germline ends. The CDR3 sequence: CASSSGTLNSPLHF. The CDR3 bases are TGCGCCAGCAGCTCCGGGACATTAAATTCACCCCTCCACTTT. Drawing the rest from reference TRBV5-1 and TRBJ1-6, the complete variable domain is KAGVTQTPRYLIKTRGQQVTLSCSPISGHRSVSWYQQTPGQGLQFLFEYFSETQRNKGNFPGRFSGRQFSNSRSEMNVSTLELGDSALYLCASSSGTLNSPLHFGNGTRLTVT.